Following are 11 T cell receptor beta chains from one sample sequenced in a study of shared clonotypes between healthy human individuals. Naive CD8 cells, CD45RO-negative and positively selected for CCR7, excluded terminally differentiated effector memory CD45RA+ cells. Sequenced by immunoSEQ multiplex PCR; TCRdb stores in-frame clones only, minus some. Of over 2,000,000 clones listed, 80% to 95% are singletons. Sample: naive CD8+ T cells from PBMCs. These TCRs come from a man between 18 and 29 years old in good health. Some clones in this sample may be carry-over from other donors' samples.

The chain has TRBV7-2 and TRBJ1-4; TRBD1 aligns across 8 bases. Germline V gene data show CDR1 as SGHTA and CDR2 as FQGNSA. Unmatched junction bases numbered 12, after V lost 6 bases and J lost 6 bases. The CDR3 has 16 residues. The CDR3 sequence: CASSHFRDRLDEKLFF. CDR3 sequence (DNA): TGTGCCAGCAGTCATTTCCGGGACAGGTTGGATGAAAAACTGTTTTTT.

The CDR3 bases are TGTGCCAGCAGCCCCGACGAACTGAGAGACCCGTTCTTC. As protein: CASSPDELRDPFF. The chain joins TRBV7-2 to TRBJ2-1, with D hard to call. With 5 bases removed from V and 15 bases from J, the gap between germline ends came to 20 bases. The V gene's germline CDR1 is SGHTA and CDR2 FQGNSA. The CDR3 contains 13 residues. Together with reference TRBV7-2 and TRBJ2-1, the CDR3 gives the full variable domain: GAGVSQSPSNKVTEKGKDVELRCDPISGHTALYWYRQSLGQGLEFLIYFQGNSAPDKSGLPSDRFSAERTGGSVSTLTIQRTQQEDSAVYLCASSPDELRDPFFGPGTRLTVL.

This rearrangement joins TRBV7-9 to TRBJ2-1, with D tentatively TRBD1 (6 bases). Trimming shortened V by 5 bases and J by 5 bases, and 16 bases separated the two germline ends. Germline-derived CDR1 and CDR2 are SEHNR and FQNEAQ (reference sequence). The CDR3 sequence is 15 residues long. CDR3 bases: TGTGCCAGCAGCCCCCAGGACAGAAAGAACAATGAGCAGTTCTTC. This translates into CASSPQDRKNNEQFF.

This clone was counted once. The chain carries TRBV7-8 and TRBJ2-5; D unresolved. The V and J ends lost 2 bases and 5 bases respectively, with 9 bases between them. Germline CDR1 reads SGHVS; CDR2 reads FQNEAQ. This CDR3 contains 13 residues. Here the CDR3 reads CASSLSGSETQYF. CDR3 nucleotides: TGTGCCAGCAGCTTAAGTGGGTCGGAGACCCAGTACTTC.

The chain combines TRBV7-2 with TRBJ2-1, with 9 bases lining up with TRBD2. The germline V gene has CDR1 SGHTA and CDR2 FQGNSA. The CDR3 covers 17 residues. The V gene end was trimmed by 4 bases and the J gene end by 6 bases; junction bases not matched to a gene: 13. This CDR3 is CASSSHSIPTSGNEQFF. CDR3 in DNA: TGTGCCAGCAGCTCCCACAGCATCCCGACTAGCGGCAATGAGCAGTTCTTC.

The count of this clone is one. This rearrangement joins TRBV4-2 to TRBJ2-7; D is uncertain. Germline lookup yields CDR1 LGHNA and CDR2 YNFKEQ. The CDR3 contains 14 residues. V lost 1 base and J 0 bases, leaving 7 bases between the germline ends. CDR3 nucleotides: TGTGCCAGCAGCCAAGGGCATAGCTCCTACGAGCAGTACTTC. This codes for CASSQGHSSYEQYF.

The chain couples TRBV5-4 to TRBJ2-7; D call uncertain. Deletions cut 3 bases from V and 4 bases from J, with 17 bases between. From germline, CDR1 is SGHNT and CDR2 YYREEE (reference sequence). The CDR3 loop spans 15 amino acids. DNA of the CDR3: TGTGCCAGCAGCTCCGCGGAAGGGTCACAGTACGAGCAGTACTTC. This codes for CASSSAEGSQYEQYF.

V is TRBV27 and J is TRBJ2-7; D not resolved. The CDR3 is 14 amino acids. The V and J ends lost 2 bases and 2 bases respectively, with 10 bases between them. Germline CDR1 and CDR2: MNHEY and SMNVEV (reference sequence). The CDR3 sequence: CASSLSPGAYEQYF. The CDR3 region has the DNA TGTGCCAGCAGTTTAAGCCCCGGTGCCTACGAGCAGTACTTC.

In this sample, this clone turned up once. The gene calls are TRBV19 and TRBJ2-2, with D hard to call. This CDR3 comprises 16 residues. The V and J ends lost 1 base and 0 bases respectively, with 9 bases between them. Germline V gene data show CDR1 as LNHDA and CDR2 as SQIVND (reference sequence). CDR3 sequence reads: CASSIVLQSNTGELFF. The DNA for the CDR3 is TGTGCCAGTAGTATAGTTTTACAGTCGAACACCGGGGAGCTGTTTTTT.

This rearrangement joins TRBV2 to TRBJ2-7; no firm D call. This CDR3 is 15 amino acids long. With 0 bases removed from V and 2 bases from J, the gap between germline ends came to 11 bases. The germline V gene has CDR1 SNHLY and CDR2 FYNNEI. The CDR3 DNA reads TGTGCCAGCAGTGAAGCACAGAGCCGGCCCTACGAGCAGTACTTC. As protein: CASSEAQSRPYEQYF.

The rearrangement uses TRBV27 and TRBJ1-1, with TRBD1 matching 12 bases. The CDR3 spans 17 residues. Germline CDR1 and CDR2: MNHEY and SMNVEV (reference sequence). The V segment lost 3 bases and the J segment 0 bases; nucleotides outside the gene matches: 5. The CDR3 loop is CASSFRDRGLMNTEAFF. CDR3 bases: TGTGCCAGCAGTTTTAGGGACAGGGGGCTCATGAACACTGAAGCTTTCTTT.